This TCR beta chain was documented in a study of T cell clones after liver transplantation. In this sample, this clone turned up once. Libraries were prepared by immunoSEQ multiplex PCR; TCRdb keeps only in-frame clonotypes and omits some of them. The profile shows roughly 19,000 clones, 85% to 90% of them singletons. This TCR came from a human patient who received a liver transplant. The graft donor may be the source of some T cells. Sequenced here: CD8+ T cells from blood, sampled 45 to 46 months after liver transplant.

This CDR3 reads CASGLTASYEQYF. The CDR3 DNA reads as TGTGCCAGTGGGCTGACTGCTTCCTACGAGCAGTACTTC. The chain couples TRBV19 to TRBJ2-7, with D hard to call. The CDR3 length is 13 residues. Trimming removed 8 bases from V and 1 base from J, with 12 bases in between. The germline V gene encodes CDR1 LNHDA and CDR2 SQIVND (reference sequence).